The sample holds one count of the clone carrying this T cell receptor beta chain. In the source study's methods: The assay estimated nucleated cells by amplifying reference gene primers. Method: immunoSEQ multiplex PCR; TCRdb's copy keeps in-frame clones and lacks some. V and J calls plus clone size are reproduced from that table; the DNA served to infer D and trimming. This sample has 100,000 or so clones, with more than 85% found just once. CDR1 is LNHDA and CDR2 is SQIVND in the germline V gene (reference sequence). The CDR3 totals 14 residues. V was cut by 7 bases and J by 5 bases, with 17 bases left in between. This specimen belongs to a study of blood T cell repertoires in COVID-19.

The sequenced material came from peripheral blood. This sequence originates from a man aged 18 to 29 with acute or convalescent COVID-19. The V gene is TRBV19, the J gene TRBJ2-5; perhaps TRBD1 as D (6 bases). In nucleotides, the CDR3 is TGTGCCAGTATTGGGGCAGGGGCTCGCGAGACCCAGTACTTC. It translates to CASIGAGARETQYF.